These 29 T cell receptor beta chains were all obtained from the same sample, sequenced in a study of shared clonotypes between healthy human individuals. Assay used: immunoSEQ multiplex PCR; TCRdb lists only in-frame clones, some missing. The sample contains a few million clones, around 93% of which appear only once. The material sequenced was naive CD4+ T cells from PBMCs. This sample's subset: CD45RA+ positively selected. These receptors were obtained from a man between 18 and 35 years old in good health. Some clones in this sample may be carry-over from other donors' samples.

This clone appeared a single time. This chain uses TRBV15 with TRBJ2-5; no reliable D call. V was shortened by 2 bases and J by 1 base, with 11 bases between the two germline ends. The CDR3 sequence is 15 residues long. CDR1 LNHNV and CDR2 YYDKDF come from the germline V gene (reference sequence). The CDR3 bases are TGTGCCACCAGCAGATCTGGAAACAGCCAAGAGACCCAGTACTTC. Amino acids: CATSRSGNSQETQYF.

The CDR3 spells CASSFGPLNEKLFF. CDR3 bases: TGTGCCAGCAGCTTTGGACCGCTGAATGAAAAACTGTTTTTT. V is TRBV5-6 and J is TRBJ1-4; D remains ambiguous. V was cut by 2 bases and J by 5 bases, with 10 bases left in between. Germline V lookup: CDR1 SGHDT, CDR2 YYEEEE. The CDR3 is 14 amino acids.

The CDR3 bases are TGTGCCAGCAGTGAAGCGGGAGCGACAGGGCTCTATGGCTACACCTTC. Protein product: CASSEAGATGLYGYTF. This sequence joins TRBV6-1 and TRBJ1-2, with 7 bases fitting TRBD1. With V trimmed by 0 bases and J by 4 bases, 8 bases remained unmatched. Germline loops: CDR1 MNHNS, CDR2 SASEGT. This CDR3 spans 16 amino acids.

This clone was counted a few times. The sample carries other DNA sequences with the same CDR3. The rearrangement joins TRBV5-1 to TRBJ1-5; maybe TRBD1 (5 bases). CDR3 size: 14 residues. Looked up from germline, CDR1 is SGHRS and CDR2 is YFSETQ. Between the trimmed V and J ends, which lost 4 bases and 0 bases, there was a span of 8 bases. The CDR3 loop reads CASSPDSSNQPQHF. The CDR3 DNA reads as TGCGCCAGCAGCCCTGACAGTAGCAATCAGCCCCAGCATTTT.

The chain has TRBV19 and TRBJ1-1; D remains ambiguous. Trimming cost V 8 bases and J 1 base, with 14 bases left between them. Looked up from germline, CDR1 is LNHDA and CDR2 is SQIVND (reference sequence). The length of the CDR3 is 14 residues. The CDR3: CASSRREGNTEAFF. The CDR3 bases are TGTGCCAGTTCTCGGAGGGAGGGGAACACTGAAGCTTTCTTT.

This clone appeared a single time. The J gene is TRBJ2-7, the V gene TRBV5-4, with 11 bases lining up with TRBD2. The germline V gene encodes CDR1 SGHNT and CDR2 YYREEE (reference sequence). This CDR3 is 14 amino acids long. J gave up 4 bases and V 7 bases, and 7 bases lay outside the gene matches. Here the CDR3 reads CASGRGTSGYEQYF. CDR3 nucleotide sequence: TGTGCCAGCGGGCGAGGGACTAGCGGATACGAGCAGTACTTC.

The chain recombines TRBV7-3 with TRBJ2-1; 10 nucleotides agree with TRBD2. V dropped 5 bases and J dropped 7; count of bases not matched to a gene: 2. There are 13 residues in the CDR3. Germline V gives CDR1 SGHTA, CDR2 FQGTGA. This CDR3 reads CASSRTSGNEQFF. CDR3 nucleotides: TGTGCCAGCAGCCGGACTAGCGGTAATGAGCAGTTCTTC.

V and J are TRBV11-2 and TRBJ1-6; D is uncertain. The germline V gene has CDR1 SGHAT and CDR2 FQNNGV. V was trimmed by 5 bases and J by 8 bases, leaving 10 bases between them. CDR3 length: 13 residues. CDR3 sequence: CASSGRRDSPLHF. Here the CDR3 DNA reads TGTGCCAGCAGCGGGCGAAGGGATTCACCCCTCCACTTT.

In regard to this clone: Other DNA sequences in the sample encode the same CDR3. The rearrangement links TRBV18 to TRBJ1-3, with D maybe TRBD1 (6 bases). Trimming shortened V by 6 bases and J by 0 bases, and 15 bases separated the two germline ends. This CDR3 comprises 16 residues. Germline CDR1 reads KGHSH; CDR2 reads LQKENI. The DNA for the CDR3 is TGTGCCAGCTCTCCCAACAGGGTTAGCTCTGGAAACACCATATATTTT. Residues: CASSPNRVSSGNTIYF.

About this clone: Possible read error: a much larger clone is one base away. CDR3 coding DNA: TGTGCCAGCAGCTTGAACACCGGGGAGCTGTTTTTT. Encoded protein: CASSLNTGELFF. V is TRBV13 and J is TRBJ2-2; D uncertain. Trimming left V 3 bases short and J 1 base short, with 0 bases between. The germline V gene encodes CDR1 PRHDT and CDR2 FYEKMQ (reference sequence). This CDR3 has 12 amino acids.

In the case of this clone: This CDR3 is also generated by other DNA sequences in the sample. This chain joins TRBV5-1 and TRBJ1-1, with 8 bases identical to TRBD1. Trimming cost V 4 bases and J 4 bases; bases outside gene matches: 9. Germline CDR1 and CDR2: SGHRS and YFSETQ. This CDR3 is built from 15 residues. The DNA for the CDR3 is TGCGCCAGCAGCCTTGGACAGGGTGGGGGCACTGAAGCTTTCTTT. This codes for CASSLGQGGGTEAFF.

The chain combines TRBV5-1 with TRBJ2-1; 11 bases line up with TRBD2. The germline gives CDR1 SGHRS, CDR2 YFSETQ. The CDR3 totals 18 residues. Trimming removed 0 bases from V and 8 bases from J; junction bases left unmatched: 13. The CDR3 sequence: CASSLGGLTSGSMDEQFF. The CDR3 bases are TGCGCCAGCAGCTTGGGGGGCCTTACTAGCGGGAGTATGGATGAGCAGTTCTTC.

The gene calls are TRBV6-1 and TRBJ2-5; unclear D gene. This CDR3 spans 14 amino acids. Trimming removed 6 bases at V and 3 bases at J, with 14 bases between. CDR1 and CDR2 from the germline V gene are MNHNS and SASEGT. CDR3: CASRFGATEETQYF. The CDR3, as DNA: TGTGCCAGCAGGTTCGGTGCGACCGAAGAGACCCAGTACTTC.

V usage is TRBV11-2 and J usage is TRBJ2-3, with 10 nucleotides matching TRBD1. Germline values: CDR1 SGHAT, CDR2 FQNNGV. The V segment lost 4 bases and the J segment 8 bases; nucleotides outside the gene matches: 6. The CDR3 loop spans 14 amino acids. The CDR3 DNA sequence: TGTGCCAGCAGCTCAAAGACAGGGGGCTTTACGCAGTATTTT. Translation: CASSSKTGGFTQYF.

The chain joins TRBV5-1 to TRBJ2-2; D unclear. In germline, CDR1 is SGHRS, CDR2 YFSETQ. This CDR3 region has 15 residues. V was clipped by 6 bases and J by 1 base, with 13 bases between them. The CDR3 DNA reads TGCGCCAGCACCATCCTGAGCTTGAACACCGGGGAGCTGTTTTTT. It yields the protein CASTILSLNTGELFF.

The chain links TRBV28 to TRBJ2-2, with TRBD1 as a possible D gene (7 bases). CDR3 size: 16 residues. Trimming stripped 1 base from V and 7 bases from J, with 16 bases between. Germline CDR1 is MDHEN and CDR2 is SYDVKM. The CDR3: CASSLFRGARGGELFF. DNA of the CDR3: TGTGCCAGCAGTTTATTCAGGGGGGCGCGTGGCGGGGAGCTGTTTTTT.

V and J are TRBV28 and TRBJ2-3; D gene ambiguous. The V end was cut by 5 bases, the J end by 4 bases, with 7 bases between. Germline V CDR1 and CDR2: MDHEN, SYDVKM. This CDR3 comprises 12 residues. Here the CDR3 DNA reads TGTGCCAGCAGTAAAAGGGCAGATACGCAGTATTTT. It translates to CASSKRADTQYF.

Concerning this clone itself: Within the sample, other DNA sequences also encode this same CDR3. This sequence joins TRBV7-2 and TRBJ1-2; 9 bases agree with TRBD1. Germline CDR1 reads SGHTA; CDR2 reads FQGNSA. This CDR3 contains 14 residues. Germline trimming cut 3 bases from V and 5 bases from J; bases unmatched to any gene: 4. The CDR3 reads CASSLDRGPYGYTF. For the CDR3, the DNA is TGTGCCAGCAGCTTGGACAGGGGACCATATGGCTACACCTTC.

CDR3 sequence (DNA): TGTGCCAGCAGCCCCAGGACAGGGGAGACCGGGGAGCTGTTTTTT. It encodes CASSPRTGETGELFF. V usage is TRBV7-3 and J usage is TRBJ2-2, with 9 bases identical to TRBD1. V lost 5 bases to trimming and J lost 5 bases; unmatched junction nucleotides: 6. CDR3 size: 15 residues. Germline V CDR1 and CDR2: SGHTA, FQGTGA. Using reference TRBV7-3 and TRBJ2-2 for the parts outside the CDR3, the full variable domain is GAGVSQTPSNKVTEKGKYVELRCDPISGHTALYWYRQSLGQGPEFLIYFQGTGAADDSGLPNDRFFAVRPEGSVSTLKIQRTERGDSAVYLCASSPRTGETGELFFGEGSRLTVL.

The rearrangement uses TRBV19 and TRBJ2-2; TRBD1 matches at 8 bases. The V and J ends lost 6 bases and 4 bases, in that order; junction bases with no gene match: 7. CDR3 size: 15 residues. Germline loops: CDR1 LNHDA, CDR2 SQIVND (reference sequence). Here the CDR3 DNA reads TGTGCCAGTAGAAGGACAGGGACGGGCACCGGGGAGCTGTTTTTT. Protein product: CASRRTGTGTGELFF.

This clone was seen just once. The rearrangement links TRBV4-1 to TRBJ2-7; the D gene could be TRBD1 or TRBD2 (5 bases each). CDR3 length: 14 residues. Between the trimmed V and J ends, which lost 4 bases and 0 bases, there was a span of 10 bases. Germline CDR1 and CDR2: MGHRA and YSYEKL. The CDR3 sequence: CASSLRDLSYEQYF. CDR3 nucleotide sequence: TGCGCCAGCAGCCTTAGGGACCTCTCCTACGAGCAGTACTTC.

The rearrangement links TRBV1 to TRBJ1-3; TRBD1, the table's D call, lacks a check against the DNA. TRBV1 is labeled a pseudogene. This CDR3 is built from 16 residues. The CDR3 sequence: CTSSQDRGDRYNTIYF. DNA of the CDR3: TGCACCAGCAGCCAAGATCGAGGGGACAGGTACAACACCATATATTTT.

To note about this clone: Other DNA sequences within the sample encode an identical CDR3. This chain connects TRBV5-1 to TRBJ2-7; D may be TRBD1 (5 bases). V dropped 2 bases and J dropped 0 bases, with 12 bases sitting between them. This CDR3 is 15 amino acids long. Germline loops: CDR1 SGHRS, CDR2 YFSETQ. The CDR3 bases are TGCGCCAGCAGCTTTAGGCAGGGTGGCTCCTACGAGCAGTACTTC. This encodes CASSFRQGGSYEQYF.

The gene calls are TRBV5-1 and TRBJ1-1, with TRBD1 identical over 10 bases. V was pared by 4 bases and J by 4 bases, with 10 bases of the junction left unmatched. The CDR3 length is 16 residues. Looked up from germline, CDR1 is SGHRS and CDR2 is YFSETQ. CDR3 nucleotide sequence: TGCGCCAGCAGCAGGGGGGACAGGGGATCGGGCACTGAAGCTTTCTTT. Its protein is CASSRGDRGSGTEAFF.

The rearrangement uses TRBV5-4 and TRBJ2-3; 15 nucleotides agree with TRBD2. Germline V gene sequence: CDR1 SGHNT, CDR2 YYREEE (reference sequence). The CDR3 loop spans 19 amino acids. J lost 0 bases, V lost 4 bases, and 9 bases had no gene match. The CDR3 bases are TGTGCCAGCAGCCTCCCCGGACTAGCGGGAGGGGGGAGCACAGATACGCAGTATTTT. It yields the protein CASSLPGLAGGGSTDTQYF.

This clone occurred once. The chain joins TRBV5-6 to TRBJ1-1; D is unresolved. Per germline, CDR1 SGHDT and CDR2 YYEEEE. V was pared by 5 bases and J by 6 bases, with 17 bases between. The CDR3 extends over 14 amino acids. This chain's CDR3 is CASSSDRRVAEAFF. The CDR3 DNA reads as TGTGCCAGCAGTTCTGATCGAAGGGTTGCTGAAGCTTTCTTT.

This clone has only a few counts. Other DNA sequences in this specimen translate into the identical CDR3. V usage is TRBV28 and J usage is TRBJ1-2, with 7 bases lining up with TRBD1. The CDR3 is 13 residues long. V was clipped by 5 bases and J by 2 bases; unmatched bases: 2. In germline, CDR1 is MDHEN, CDR2 SYDVKM. This CDR3 is CASSPDRNYGYTF. In DNA, the CDR3 is TGTGCCAGCAGTCCGGACAGGAACTATGGCTACACCTTC.

The chain couples TRBV4-2 to TRBJ2-6, with D hard to call. The CDR3 covers 16 residues. V lost 1 base, J lost 0 bases, and 7 bases lay in between. Germline V CDR1 and CDR2: LGHNA, YNFKEQ. The CDR3 region has the DNA TGTGCCAGCAGCCAAGGTGAAAGCTCTGGGGCCAACGTCCTGACTTTC. Its translation is CASSQGESSGANVLTF.

The V and J genes are TRBV2 and TRBJ1-1; maybe TRBD1 (5 bases). V was clipped by 8 bases and J by 5 bases, with 15 bases between them. CDR1 and CDR2 from the germline V gene are SNHLY and FYNNEI. The CDR3 is made up of 13 amino acids. The CDR3 DNA sequence: TGTGCCAGCGCGGGGGGGGGAATGACTGAAGCTTTCTTT. As protein: CASAGGGMTEAFF.